The following is a T cell receptor beta chain sequence with its context. Antigen specificity is unknown. The PCR used 60 Vbeta and 13 Jbeta primers. Sequenced by immunoSEQ multiplex PCR; TCRdb stores in-frame clones only, minus some. This sample has 150,000 to 180,000 clones; about 70% occur once, and the top ten carry over 2.5%. This specimen comes from a study of cytomegalovirus exposure and HLA in healthy donors. V lost 4 bases and J lost 7, with 11 bases in between. This CDR3 contains 12 residues. Germline CDR1 and CDR2: LNHNV and YYDKDF (reference sequence). Findings of the study overall: V- and J-gene trimming in TCR beta was tied to a missense DCLRE1C variant by an analysis performed later.

The chain employs TRBV15 and TRBJ2-7; tentative D call: TRBD2 (5 bases). The sequence came from a man aged 18 to 35 in good health and CMV-seronegative. Material for sequencing was PBMCs. The CDR3 loop is CATSKRTGEQYF. CDR3 DNA sequence: TGTGCCACCAGCAAACGGACGGGGGAGCAGTACTTC.